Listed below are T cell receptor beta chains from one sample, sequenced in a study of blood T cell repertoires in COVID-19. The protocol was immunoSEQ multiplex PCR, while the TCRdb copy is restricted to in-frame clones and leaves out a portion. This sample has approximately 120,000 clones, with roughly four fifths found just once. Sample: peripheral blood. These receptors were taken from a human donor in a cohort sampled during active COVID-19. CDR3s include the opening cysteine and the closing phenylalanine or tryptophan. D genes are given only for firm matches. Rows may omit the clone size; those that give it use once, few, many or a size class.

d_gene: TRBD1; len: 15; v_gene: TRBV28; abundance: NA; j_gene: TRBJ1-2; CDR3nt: TGTGCCAGCAGTCCGGGGACAGTCTCTAACTATGGCTACACCTTC; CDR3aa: CASSPGTVSNYGYTF
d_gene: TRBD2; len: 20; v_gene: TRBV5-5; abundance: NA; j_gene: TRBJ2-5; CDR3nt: TGTGCCAGCAGCCATCGGGATACGGTCAGCGGGAGCGTCGGTCGAGAGACCCAGTACTTC; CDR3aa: CASSHRDTVSGSVGRETQYF
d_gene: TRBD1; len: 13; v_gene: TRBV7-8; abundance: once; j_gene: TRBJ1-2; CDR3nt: TGTGCCAGCCGGAGGGGGCCATCCTATGGCTACACCTTC; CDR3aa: CASRRGPSYGYTF
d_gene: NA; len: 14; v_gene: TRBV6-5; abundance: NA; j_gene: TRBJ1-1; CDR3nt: TGTGCCAGCAGAGGGAGTCTAATGAACACTGAAGCTTTCTTT; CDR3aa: CASRGSLMNTEAFF
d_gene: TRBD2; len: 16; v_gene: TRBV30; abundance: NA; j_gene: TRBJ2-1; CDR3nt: TGTGCCTGGAGTGGTACTAGCGGGGGGGTTGGCAATGAGCAGTTCTTC; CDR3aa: CAWSGTSGGVGNEQFF
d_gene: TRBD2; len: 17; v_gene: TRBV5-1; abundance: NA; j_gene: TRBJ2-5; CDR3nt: TGCGCCAGCAGCCCCAGCGGGACTAGCGGGGGCCAAGAGACCCAGTACTTC; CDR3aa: CASSPSGTSGGQETQYF
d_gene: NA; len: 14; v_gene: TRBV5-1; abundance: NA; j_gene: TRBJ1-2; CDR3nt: TGCGCCAGCAGCTTGGTAGGGGATGTCGGTGGCTACACCTTC; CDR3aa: CASSLVGDVGGYTF
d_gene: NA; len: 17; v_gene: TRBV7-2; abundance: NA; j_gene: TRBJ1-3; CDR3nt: TGTGCCAGCAGCTTAAGATTGGACACTCACTCTGGAAACACCATATATTTT; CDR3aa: CASSLRLDTHSGNTIYF
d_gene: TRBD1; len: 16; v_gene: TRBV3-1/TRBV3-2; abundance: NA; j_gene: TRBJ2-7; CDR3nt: TGTGCCAGCAGCAAGCCGGGGACAGGGGGAACCTACGAGCAGTACTTC; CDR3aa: CASSKPGTGGTYEQYF
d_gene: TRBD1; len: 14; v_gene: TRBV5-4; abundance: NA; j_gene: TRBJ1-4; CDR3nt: TGTGCCAGCAGCCCCGGACAGGAGCAAGAAAAACTGTTTTTT; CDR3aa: CASSPGQEQEKLFF
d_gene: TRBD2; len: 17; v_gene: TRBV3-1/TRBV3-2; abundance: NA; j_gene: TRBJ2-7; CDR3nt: TGTGCCAGCAGCCAGAGTTTGACTAGCGGGGTTTTGGGCGAGCAGTACTTC; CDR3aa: CASSQSLTSGVLGEQYF
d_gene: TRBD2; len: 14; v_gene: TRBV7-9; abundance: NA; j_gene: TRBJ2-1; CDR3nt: TGTGCCAGCAGCTTGGGACTAGCAGACAATGAGCAGTTCTTC; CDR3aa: CASSLGLADNEQFF
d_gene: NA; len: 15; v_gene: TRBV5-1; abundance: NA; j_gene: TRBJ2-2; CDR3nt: TGCGCCAGCATCCCGACAGCCTCGAACACCGGGGAGCTGTTTTTT; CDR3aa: CASIPTASNTGELFF
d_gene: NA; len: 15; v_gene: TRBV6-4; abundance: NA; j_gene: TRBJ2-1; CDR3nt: TGTGCCAGCAGTGAAGGCAGGGGCTCCTACAATGAGCAGTTCTTC; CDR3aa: CASSEGRGSYNEQFF
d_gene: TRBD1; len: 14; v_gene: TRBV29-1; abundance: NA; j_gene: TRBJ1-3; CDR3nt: TGCAGCGCAGCCGGGACAGGGGGCGGAAACACCATATATTTT; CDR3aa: CSAAGTGGGNTIYF
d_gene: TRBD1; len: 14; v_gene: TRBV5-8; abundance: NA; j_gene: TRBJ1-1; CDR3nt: TGTGCCAGCAGTTTACAGGGGATCCGGACTGAAGCTTTCTTT; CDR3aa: CASSLQGIRTEAFF
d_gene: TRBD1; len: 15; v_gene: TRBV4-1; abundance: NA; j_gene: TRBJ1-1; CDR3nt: TGCGCCAGCAGCCGGCCGGGACAGGGAGGGAGTAAAGCTTTCTTT; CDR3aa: CASSRPGQGGSKAFF
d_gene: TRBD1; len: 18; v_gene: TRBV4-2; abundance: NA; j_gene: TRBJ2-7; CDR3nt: TGTGCCAGCAGCCAAGGGCCCGACAGGGAACTATACACCTACGAGCAGTACTTC; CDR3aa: CASSQGPDRELYTYEQYF
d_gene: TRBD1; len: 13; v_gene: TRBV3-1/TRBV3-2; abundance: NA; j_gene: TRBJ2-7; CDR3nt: TGTGCCAGCAGTGGACAGGGGACCTACGAGCAGTACTTC; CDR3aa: CASSGQGTYEQYF
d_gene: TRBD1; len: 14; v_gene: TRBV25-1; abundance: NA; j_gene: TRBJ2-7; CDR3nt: TGTGCCAGCAGAGGACAGGAGCCCTCCTACGAGCAGTACTTC; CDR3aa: CASRGQEPSYEQYF
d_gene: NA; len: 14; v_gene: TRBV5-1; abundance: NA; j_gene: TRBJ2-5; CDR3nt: TGCGCCAGCAGCTTCCGGGGGAATGAGAAGACCCAGTACTTC; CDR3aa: CASSFRGNEKTQYF
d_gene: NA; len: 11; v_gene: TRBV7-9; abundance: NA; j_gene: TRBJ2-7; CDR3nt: TGTGCCAGCAGCCCTCAGTACGAGCAGTACTTC; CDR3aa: CASSPQYEQYF
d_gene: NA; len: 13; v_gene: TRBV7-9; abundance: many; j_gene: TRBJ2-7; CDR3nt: TGTGCCAGCAGCTTAGCGGGCAGGTACGAGCAGTACTTC; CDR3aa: CASSLAGRYEQYF
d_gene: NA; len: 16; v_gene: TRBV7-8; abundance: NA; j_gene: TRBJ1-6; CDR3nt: TGTGCCAGCAGCTCTGAGTTGAGCTCCTATAATTCACCCCTCCACTTT; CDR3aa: CASSSELSSYNSPLHF
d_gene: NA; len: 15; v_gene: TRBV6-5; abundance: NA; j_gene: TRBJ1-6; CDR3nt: TGTGCCAGCAGTTACTCCGACACCTATAATTCACCCCTCCACTTT; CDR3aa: CASSYSDTYNSPLHF
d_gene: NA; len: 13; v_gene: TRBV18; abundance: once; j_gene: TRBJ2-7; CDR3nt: TGTGCCAGCTCACCGGACACCTCCTACGAGCAGTACTTC; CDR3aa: CASSPDTSYEQYF
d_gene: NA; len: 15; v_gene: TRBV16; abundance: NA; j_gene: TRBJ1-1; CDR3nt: TGTGCCAGCAGCACGTCCTCCACAGGACCACTGACCTACTTCTTT; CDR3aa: CASSTSSTGPLTYFF
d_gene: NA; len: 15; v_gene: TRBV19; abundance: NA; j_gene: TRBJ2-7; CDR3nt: TGTGCCAGTAGACTAGGCGGACAGCTCGGGGACGAGCAGTACTTC; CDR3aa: CASRLGGQLGDEQYF
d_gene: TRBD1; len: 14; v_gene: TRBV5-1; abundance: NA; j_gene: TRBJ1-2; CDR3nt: TGCGCCAGCAGCTTTGACAGGGCTGTCTATGGCTACACCTTC; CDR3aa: CASSFDRAVYGYTF
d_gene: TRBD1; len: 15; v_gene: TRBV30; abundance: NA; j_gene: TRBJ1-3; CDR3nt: TGTGCCTGGAGTGTACGCAGGGGGCCTGGAAACACCATATATTTT; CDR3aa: CAWSVRRGPGNTIYF
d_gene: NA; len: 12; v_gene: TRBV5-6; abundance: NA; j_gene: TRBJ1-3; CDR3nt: TGTGCCAGCAGCTTGGAAGAGTCCACCATATATTTT; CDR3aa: CASSLEESTIYF
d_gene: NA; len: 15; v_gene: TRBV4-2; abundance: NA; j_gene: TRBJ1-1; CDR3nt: TGTGCCAGCAGCCAATTTATGGGTGTTCGGGATGAAGCTTTCTTT; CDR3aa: CASSQFMGVRDEAFF
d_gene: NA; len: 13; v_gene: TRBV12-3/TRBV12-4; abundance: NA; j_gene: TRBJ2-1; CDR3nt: TGTGCCAGCAGTTTAGGCGTATACAATGAGCAGTTCTTC; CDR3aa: CASSLGVYNEQFF
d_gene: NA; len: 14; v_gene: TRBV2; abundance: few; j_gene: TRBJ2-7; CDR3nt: TGTGCCAGCAGGGAGGAGAACAGATCCTACGAGCAGTACTTC; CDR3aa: CASREENRSYEQYF
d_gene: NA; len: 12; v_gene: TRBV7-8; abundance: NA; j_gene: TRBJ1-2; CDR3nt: TGTGCCAGCAGCCCGGACAGATATGGCTACACCTTC; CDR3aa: CASSPDRYGYTF
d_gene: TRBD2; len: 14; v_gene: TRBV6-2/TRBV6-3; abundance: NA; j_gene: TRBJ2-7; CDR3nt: TGTGCCAGCAGTTACCTGGCAGGGAGGGACGAGCAGTACTTC; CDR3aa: CASSYLAGRDEQYF
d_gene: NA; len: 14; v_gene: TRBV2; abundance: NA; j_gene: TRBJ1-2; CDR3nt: TGTGCCAGCAGTGGAGATGGGCCGAGCTATGGCTACACCTTC; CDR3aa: CASSGDGPSYGYTF
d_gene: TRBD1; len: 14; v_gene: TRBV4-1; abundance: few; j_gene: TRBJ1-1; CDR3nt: TGCGCCAGCAGCCGAGGACAGGGGAACACTGAAGCTTTCTTT; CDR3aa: CASSRGQGNTEAFF
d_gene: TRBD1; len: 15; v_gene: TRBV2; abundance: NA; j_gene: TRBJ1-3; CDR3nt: TGTGCCAGCAGCTCCCCGGACAGGCCTGGAAACACCATATATTTT; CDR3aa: CASSSPDRPGNTIYF
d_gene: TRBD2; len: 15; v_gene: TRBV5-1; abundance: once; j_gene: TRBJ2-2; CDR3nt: TGCGCCAGCAGCCGGACTAGCGGGGGGACCGGGGAGCTGTTTTTT; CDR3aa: CASSRTSGGTGELFF
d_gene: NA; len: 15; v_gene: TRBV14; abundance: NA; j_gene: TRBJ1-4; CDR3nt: TGTGCCAGCAGCCAAGCGGCGGTCTATGGTGAAAAACTGTTTTTT; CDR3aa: CASSQAAVYGEKLFF
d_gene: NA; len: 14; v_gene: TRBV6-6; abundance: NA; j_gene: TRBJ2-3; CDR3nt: TGTGCCAGCAGTCTCTCGGTAGGCACAGATACGCAGTATTTT; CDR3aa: CASSLSVGTDTQYF
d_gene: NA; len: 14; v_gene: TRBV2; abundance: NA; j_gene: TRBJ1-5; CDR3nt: TGTGCCAGCAGGGATACAGGGTCGAGTCAGCCCCAGCATTTT; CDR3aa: CASRDTGSSQPQHF
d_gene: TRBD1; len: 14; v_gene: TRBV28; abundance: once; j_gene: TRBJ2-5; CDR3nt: TGTGCCAGCAGTTTAACAGGGGTTCAAGAGACCCAGTACTTC; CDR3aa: CASSLTGVQETQYF
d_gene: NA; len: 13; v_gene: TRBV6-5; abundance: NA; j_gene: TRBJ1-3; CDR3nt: TGTGCCAGCAGTAGGGGGTCTGGAAACACCATATATTTT; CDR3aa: CASSRGSGNTIYF
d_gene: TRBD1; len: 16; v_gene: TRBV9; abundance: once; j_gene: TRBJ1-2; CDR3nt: TGTGCCAGCACCAGGGGGACAGGGGGTACTAACTATGGCTACACCTTC; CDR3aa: CASTRGTGGTNYGYTF
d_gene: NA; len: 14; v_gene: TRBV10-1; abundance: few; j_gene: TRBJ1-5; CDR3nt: TGCGCCAGTTCGGACACAGCCGGCGATCAGCCCCAGCATTTT; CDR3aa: CASSDTAGDQPQHF